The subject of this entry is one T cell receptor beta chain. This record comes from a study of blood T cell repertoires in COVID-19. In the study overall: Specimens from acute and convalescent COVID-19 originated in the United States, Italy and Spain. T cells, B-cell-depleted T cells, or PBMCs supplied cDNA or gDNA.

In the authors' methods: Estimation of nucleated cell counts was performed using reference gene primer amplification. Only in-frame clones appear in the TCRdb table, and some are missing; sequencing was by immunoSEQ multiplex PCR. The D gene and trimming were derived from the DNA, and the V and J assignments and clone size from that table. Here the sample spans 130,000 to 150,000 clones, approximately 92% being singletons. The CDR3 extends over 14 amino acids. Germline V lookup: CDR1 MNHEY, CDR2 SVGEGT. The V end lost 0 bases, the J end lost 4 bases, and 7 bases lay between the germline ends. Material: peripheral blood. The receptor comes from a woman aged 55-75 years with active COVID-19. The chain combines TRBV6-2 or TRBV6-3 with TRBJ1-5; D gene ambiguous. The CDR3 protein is CASSYSKRNQPQHF. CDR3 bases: TGTGCCAGCAGTTACTCGAAGCGGAATCAGCCCCAGCATTTT.